The 24 T cell receptor beta chains below all came from one sample that was sequenced in a study of a mutant IDH1 vaccine in newly diagnosed glioma. The time point here: baseline, week 1 (first vaccination visit). Treatment indicated: pre-vaccination baseline after standard-of-care therapy. Libraries were prepared by immunoSEQ multiplex PCR; TCRdb keeps only in-frame clonotypes and omits some of them. The table has roughly 84,000 clones, over 75% seen once; the top ten hold less than 6.5%. Source: PBMCs, taken from a glioma patient treated with radiotherapy, temozolomide or both. The receptor set was obtained from a man aged 35 to 55 with glioma. Some clones in this sample may be carry-over from other donors' samples.

The chain uses TRBV6-5 and TRBJ2-6, with D hard to call. The germline V and J ends were trimmed by 5 bases and 2 bases, with 7 bases remaining between them. The germline CDR1 and CDR2 sequences are MNHEY and SVGAGI. The CDR3 length is 14 residues. The CDR3 DNA reads TGTGCCAGCAGTCTGGGTGCTGGGGCCAACGTCCTGACTTTC. It encodes CASSLGAGANVLTF.

This clone has a handful of counts. The J gene is TRBJ1-5, the V gene TRBV19; D may be TRBD1 (5 bases). The CDR3 is made up of 19 amino acids. Germline CDR1 LNHDA, CDR2 SQIVND (reference sequence). Trimming pared 4 bases from V and 4 bases from J, leaving 26 bases between. CDR3 DNA: TGTGCCAGTAGTAATGTGTTGTGGAGAGGAGGGGAACTTAATCAGCCCCAGCATTTT. Protein: CASSNVLWRGGELNQPQHF.

The chain couples TRBV6-6 to TRBJ2-4; 10 bases line up with TRBD1. Germline lookup yields CDR1 MNHNY and CDR2 SVGAGI (reference sequence). This CDR3 spans 16 amino acids. V shed 5 bases and J 4 bases; nucleotides not matched to a gene: 8. CDR3 loop: CASSGQGGIGKNIQYF. CDR3 bases: TGTGCCAGCAGTGGACAGGGGGGAATTGGGAAAAACATTCAGTACTTC.

Here the CDR3 reads CASSARRQGAGQPQHF. The CDR3 region has the DNA TGTGCCAGCAGTGCGAGAAGACAGGGAGCAGGCCAGCCCCAGCATTTT. The chain uses TRBV2 and TRBJ1-5, with TRBD1 matching 7 bases. Germline V gene sequence: CDR1 SNHLY, CDR2 FYNNEI. The V gene end was trimmed by 4 bases and the J gene end by 7 bases; junction bases not matched to a gene: 13. The CDR3 spans 16 residues.

The rearrangement links TRBV7-8 to TRBJ2-5, with D perhaps being TRBD1 or TRBD2 (6 bases each). The V gene lost 5 bases and the J gene lost 2 bases, with 12 bases spanning the gap. This CDR3 contains 14 residues. Germline V lookup: CDR1 SGHVS, CDR2 FQNEAQ. CDR3 DNA: TGTGCCAGCAGCCTAATAGGGGGGCAAGAGACCCAGTACTTC. Translating gives CASSLIGGQETQYF.

As to this clone: Compared with germline, one end of the junction differs, possibly owing to a read error. The chain couples TRBV7-9 to TRBJ2-2; 8 bases agree with TRBD2. The length of the CDR3 is 14 residues. Germline CDR1 reads SEHNR; CDR2 reads FQNEAQ (reference sequence). The CDR3 region is CASSLAGGTGELFF. As DNA, the CDR3 is TGTGCCAGCAGCCTAGCGGGTGGTACCGGGGAGCTGTTTTTT. The variable domain in full, completed from reference TRBV7-9 and TRBJ2-2, reads DTGVSQNPRHKITKRGQNVTFRCDPISEHNRLYWYRQTLGQGPEFLTYFQNEAQLEKSRLLSDRFSAERPKGSFSTLEIQRTEQGDSAMYLCASSLAGGTGELFFGEGSRLTVL.

The V gene is TRBV2, the J gene TRBJ1-1; 8 bases are shared with TRBD1. The length of the CDR3 is 15 residues. V lost 3 bases and J lost 4; bases outside the gene matches: 7. CDR1 and CDR2 from the germline V gene are SNHLY and FYNNEI. CDR3 DNA: TGTGCCAGCAGTGACTTCCCGACAGGGGTCACTGAAGCTTTCTTT. Its protein product is CASSDFPTGVTEAFF.

This clone has only one observation. The chain combines TRBV5-1 with TRBJ1-1; D might be TRBD1 (6 bases). Germline V gene sequence: CDR1 SGHRS, CDR2 YFSETQ. With 2 bases removed from V and 1 base from J, the gap between germline ends came to 12 bases. The CDR3 totals 15 residues. CDR3 amino acids: CASSFAGHSNTEAFF. The CDR3 nucleotides read TGCGCCAGCAGCTTTGCGGGACACTCGAACACTGAAGCTTTCTTT.

The genes are TRBV2 and TRBJ1-6; possibly TRBD1 for D (5 bases). Per the germline V gene, CDR1 is SNHLY and CDR2 is FYNNEI. Trimming cost V 6 bases and J 3 bases, with 12 bases left between them. The CDR3 spans 15 residues. The CDR3 bases are TGTGCCAGCAGACCGACAGACGACTATAATTCACCCCTCCACTTT. Translation: CASRPTDDYNSPLHF.

This clone has a handful of counts. The chain employs TRBV7-3 and TRBJ1-1; D ambiguous. The CDR3 is made up of 13 amino acids. V lost 5 bases, J lost 1 base, and 8 bases lay in between. The V gene's germline CDR1 is SGHTA and CDR2 FQGTGA. The DNA for the CDR3 is TGTGCCAGCAGCCCGATCGGGAACACTGAAGCTTTCTTT. Translation: CASSPIGNTEAFF.

The chain recombines TRBV7-8 with TRBJ1-5; D is possibly TRBD1 (5 bases). V was pared by 2 bases and J by 6 bases, with 17 bases between. This CDR3 has 16 residues. CDR1 and CDR2 (germline): SGHVS, FQNEAQ. DNA for the CDR3: TGTGCCAGCAGCTTACGGCGGGACCCAAGGGGTCAGCCCCAGCATTTT. This gives the protein CASSLRRDPRGQPQHF.

V gene TRBV10-3 combines with J gene TRBJ2-7; 13 bases are shared with TRBD2. Germline assignment: CDR1 ENHRY and CDR2 SYGVKD. The CDR3 sequence is 16 residues long. With 2 bases clipped from V and 5 bases from J, the junction kept 6 bases outside the gene matches. This CDR3 is CAISEAGTSGANEQYF. The CDR3 DNA sequence: TGTGCCATCAGTGAGGCCGGGACTAGCGGGGCCAACGAGCAGTACTTC.

The chain carries TRBV7-9 and TRBJ1-6; 12 bases are shared with TRBD1. Per the germline V gene, CDR1 is SEHNR and CDR2 is FQNEAQ (reference sequence). This CDR3 has 16 residues. The V segment lost 5 bases and the J segment 9 bases; nucleotides outside the gene matches: 8. This CDR3 is CASSGPGQGAGSPLHF. For the CDR3, the DNA is TGTGCCAGCAGCGGGCCGGGACAGGGGGCGGGTTCACCCCTCCACTTT.

CDR3 nucleotides: TGTGCCAGCATACCGGGGCGGAACTATGGCTACACCTTC. Protein: CASIPGRNYGYTF. The V and J genes are TRBV2 and TRBJ1-2; D may be TRBD1 (5 bases). The CDR3 sequence is 13 residues long. V shed 7 bases and J shed 2 bases, with 11 bases lying between them. Germline CDR1 SNHLY, CDR2 FYNNEI. Looking up the rest from reference TRBV2 and TRBJ1-2 gives the full variable domain: EPEVTQTPSHQVTQMGQEVILRCVPISNHLYFYWYRQILGQKVEFLVSFYNNEISEKSEIFDDQFSVERPDGSNFTLKIRSTKLEDSAMYFCASIPGRNYGYTFGSGTRLTVV.

The chain links TRBV25-1 to TRBJ1-1; TRBD1 might be the D (5 bases). The germline V gene has CDR1 MGHDK and CDR2 SYGVNS. V lost 1 base and J 4 bases, leaving 10 bases between the germline ends. The CDR3 is 14 residues long. The CDR3 spells CASSEFEGITEAFF. In DNA form, the CDR3 reads TGTGCCAGCAGTGAATTTGAGGGGATCACTGAAGCTTTCTTT.

The genes are TRBV5-1 and TRBJ2-7; 9 nucleotides agree with TRBD2. J lost 3 bases, V lost 0 bases, and 13 bases had no gene match. CDR1 SGHRS and CDR2 YFSETQ come from the germline V gene. The CDR3 is 18 residues long. CDR3 DNA: TGCGCCAGCAGCTTGGCATTAGGCGGGGGGGCCTTTTACTACGAGCAGTACTTC. Protein: CASSLALGGGAFYYEQYF.

The chain employs TRBV6-5 and TRBJ2-1; TRBD1 aligns across 7 bases. V shed 5 bases, J shed 4 bases, and the junction held 5 bases outside the gene matches. The CDR3 runs to 14 residues. Germline CDR1 and CDR2: MNHEY and SVGAGI. CDR3: CASSTRTGYNEQFF. The CDR3 nucleotides read TGTGCCAGCAGTACAAGGACAGGATACAATGAGCAGTTCTTC.

V is TRBV5-6 and J is TRBJ1-2; D unresolved. Trimming shortened V by 4 bases and J by 3 bases, and 22 bases separated the two germline ends. Germline V CDR1 and CDR2: SGHDT, YYEEEE. The length of the CDR3 is 17 residues. The CDR3 is CASSPFSYGVSDYGYTF. As DNA, the CDR3 is TGTGCCAGCAGCCCGTTTTCATATGGGGTGTCAGACTATGGCTACACCTTC.

This clone was detected once. The chain employs TRBV11-2 and TRBJ1-3; the match to TRBD1 covers 7 bases. The germline V gene has CDR1 SGHAT and CDR2 FQNNGV. Trimming cost V 5 bases and J 4 bases; bases outside gene matches: 8. The CDR3 length is 15 residues. The DNA for the CDR3 is TGTGCCAGCAGCGCGGGACAGCGGGGAGGAAACACCATATATTTT. This encodes CASSAGQRGGNTIYF.

This sequence joins TRBV2 and TRBJ2-3; the D gene is possibly TRBD1 (6 bases). In germline, CDR1 is SNHLY, CDR2 FYNNEI. The V end was cut by 7 bases, the J end by 4 bases, with 9 bases between. CDR3 length: 12 amino acids. Here the CDR3 reads CASKGQPDTQYF. CDR3 bases: TGTGCCAGCAAAGGACAGCCAGATACGCAGTATTTT.

The chain carries TRBV10-2 and TRBJ1-6, with 7 nucleotides matching TRBD1. The CDR3 runs to 12 residues. The J segment lost 7 bases and the V segment lost 9 bases, leaving 3 bases of the junction unmatched. Per the germline V gene, CDR1 is WSHSY and CDR2 is SAAADI. CDR3 amino acids: CASGQANSPLHF. Written as DNA, the CDR3 is TGCGCCAGTGGACAGGCAAATTCACCCCTCCACTTT.

This clone was seen only a few times. Other DNA sequences in this specimen translate into the identical CDR3. The CDR3, as DNA: TGTGCCAGCAGCCCCGGGAGCAATCAGCCCCAGCATTTT. This translates into CASSPGSNQPQHF. The V and J genes are TRBV5-6 and TRBJ1-5; D not certain. The V end was cut by 4 bases, the J end by 1 base, with 6 bases between. Germline V gene lookup returns CDR1 SGHDT and CDR2 YYEEEE. This CDR3 contains 13 residues. Supplemented by reference TRBV5-6 and TRBJ1-5, the full variable domain reads DAGVTQSPTHLIKTRGQQVTLRCSPKSGHDTVSWYQQALGQGPQFIFQYYEEEERQRGNFPDRFSGHQFPNYSSELNVNALLLGDSALYLCASSPGSNQPQHFGDGTRLSIL.

This clone occurred a few times. This rearrangement joins TRBV4-1 to TRBJ2-1, with D perhaps being TRBD1 or TRBD2 (5 bases each). Trimming took 2 bases from V and 7 from J, leaving 18 bases between them. Germline V gives CDR1 MGHRA, CDR2 YSYEKL. This CDR3 contains 16 residues. CDR3 sequence: CASSQRGQGVVNEQFF. The CDR3 nucleotides read TGCGCCAGCAGCCAACGCGGCCAGGGAGTCGTGAATGAGCAGTTCTTC.

V gene TRBV5-1 combines with J gene TRBJ2-7; D possibly corresponds to TRBD2 (6 bases). V was cut by 0 bases and J by 4 bases, with 11 bases left in between. Germline CDR1 SGHRS, CDR2 YFSETQ. The CDR3 has 14 amino acids. The CDR3 is CASSLGSSGYEQYF. CDR3 nucleotide sequence: TGCGCCAGCAGCTTGGGGTCCAGCGGGTACGAGCAGTACTTC.